Below, 31 T cell receptor beta chains from the same sample are listed, as sequenced in a study of response to subunit inactivated influenza vaccine (dated by TCRdb to about 2018). The library was produced with RT-PCR. This sample was sequenced with an Illumina HiSeq 2500. The public sequencing data were trimmed at Q25 with fastp and processed into clonotypes with MiXCR by TCRdb, which kept only in-frame beta chains. A single entry per CDR3 protein holds the most common genes and DNA from its merged rows. The sample contains about 530,000 distinct CDR3 sequences, about 11% of them found a single time. Of the sample, roughly 10% falls within the top ten clones. Source: PBMCs from blood, taken on the day of vaccination. These receptors all stem from a middle-aged man who received an inactivated influenza vaccine. Donor details come from another sample of the same person, matched by shared clones.

This clonotype was picked up a small number of times. CDR3 DNA: TGTGCCAGCAGCCAAGGGTCGGGGAGCGTGAATGAGCAGTTCTTC. This encodes CASSQGSGSVNEQFF. The rearrangement links TRBV3-1 to TRBJ2-1; possibly TRBD2 for D (5 bases). With 1 base removed from V and 7 bases from J, the gap between germline ends came to 14 bases. The CDR3 is 15 amino acids. CDR1 is LGHDT and CDR2 is YNNKEL in the germline V gene (reference sequence).

This clonotype appeared a few times. The V call is TRBV20-1, the J call TRBJ2-7; TRBD2 agrees at 7 bases. V lost 4 bases and J lost 2; bases outside the gene matches: 5. Germline CDR1 and CDR2: DFQATT and SNEGSKA (reference sequence). The CDR3 contains 13 residues. The CDR3 DNA follows: TGCAGTGCTACGGGCGGGACTACCTACGAGCAGTACTTC. This gives the protein CSATGGTTYEQYF.

The V call is TRBV4-3, the J call TRBJ1-4, with unresolved D. Deletions cut 2 bases from V and 1 base from J, with 11 bases between. This CDR3 contains 16 residues. Looked up from germline, CDR1 is LGHNA and CDR2 is YSLEER. DNA for the CDR3: TGCGCCAGCAGCCAAAATCACGGGTTAACTAATGAAAAACTGTTTTTT. This codes for CASSQNHGLTNEKLFF.

V and J are TRBV28 and TRBJ2-7; the match to TRBD1 covers 11 bases. Per the germline V gene, CDR1 is MDHEN and CDR2 is SYDVKM. The CDR3 length is 15 residues. Trimming at V came to 6 bases and at J to 5 bases, leaving 9 bases not matched to a gene. Here the CDR3 reads CASSPNRDRGNEQYF. CDR3 bases: TGTGCCAGCAGCCCCAACCGGGACAGGGGGAACGAGCAGTACTTC. Filled out from reference TRBV28 and TRBJ2-7, the complete variable domain reads DVKVTQSSRYLVKRTGEKVFLECVQDMDHENMFWYRQDPGLGLRLIYFSYDVKMKEKGDIPEGYSVSREKKERFSLILESASTNQTSMYLCASSPNRDRGNEQYFGPGTRLTVT.

V gene TRBV4-3 combines with J gene TRBJ2-2; D gene unclear. CDR1 LGHNA and CDR2 YSLEER come from the germline V gene. The CDR3 consists of 14 residues. Trimming removed 2 bases from V and 3 bases from J, with 7 bases in between. The CDR3 loop reads CASSQFSYTGELFF. The CDR3, as DNA: TGCGCCAGCAGCCAATTCAGTTACACCGGGGAGCTGTTTTTT.

This clonotype has a handful of counts. This chain connects TRBV30 to TRBJ2-5, with 7 positions matching TRBD2. The CDR3 is made up of 13 amino acids. The J segment lost 2 bases and the V segment lost 4 bases, leaving 4 bases of the junction unmatched. Germline-derived CDR1 and CDR2 are GTSNPN and SVGIG (reference sequence). The CDR3 nucleotides read TGTGCCTGGAAAGTGGGGGGGCAAGAGACCCAGTACTTC. It translates to CAWKVGGQETQYF.

This clonotype has a handful of counts. V is TRBV10-1 and J is TRBJ2-3; D could derive from TRBD1 or TRBD2 (5 bases each). V dropped 2 bases and J dropped 0 bases, with 9 bases sitting between them. The V gene's germline CDR1 is WNHNN and CDR2 SYGVQD (reference sequence). This CDR3 comprises 15 residues. The CDR3 loop reads CASSEDGDSTDTQYF. The CDR3 region has the DNA TGCGCCAGCAGTGAGGACGGGGACAGCACAGATACGCAGTATTTT.

This clonotype showed up many times. The chain employs TRBV29-1 and TRBJ1-5; 11 nucleotides match TRBD1. CDR1 is SQVTM, CDR2 ANQGSEA, per germline. Trimming at V came to 8 bases and at J to 7 bases, leaving 7 bases not matched to a gene. The length of the CDR3 is 13 residues. Written as DNA, the CDR3 is TGCAGCCCGAGGACAGGGGGCTTGCAGCCCCAGCATTTT. It encodes CSPRTGGLQPQHF.

This clonotype was counted only a few times. The chain couples TRBV5-6 to TRBJ2-7; TRBD2 matches 8 bases. V lost 4 bases, J lost 3 bases, and 6 bases stayed unmatched. This CDR3 region has 14 residues. Germline lookup yields CDR1 SGHDT and CDR2 YYEEEE. The CDR3 protein is CASSHGTSIYEQYF. As DNA, the CDR3 is TGTGCCAGCAGCCACGGGACTAGTATCTACGAGCAGTACTTC.

This chain links TRBV6-2 or TRBV6-3 with TRBJ1-2, with 7 bases fitting TRBD1. Germline trimming cut 5 bases from V and 6 bases from J; bases unmatched to any gene: 18. The CDR3 spans 17 residues. The germline gives CDR1 MNHEY, CDR2 SVGEGT. Here the CDR3 reads CASSDDDRERRGNGYTF. CDR3 coding DNA: TGTGCCAGCAGTGATGACGACAGGGAGCGAAGGGGTAATGGCTACACCTTC.

V is TRBV4-1 and J is TRBJ1-1; a possible D gene is TRBD1 (5 bases). This CDR3 has 18 amino acids. Trimming left V 0 bases short and J 3 bases short, with 20 bases between. The V gene's germline CDR1 is MGHRA and CDR2 YSYEKL. The CDR3 DNA reads as TGCGCCAGCAGCCAAGATCTAGGCAGGGTGGTTAGTGACACTGAAGCTTTCTTT. The encoded protein is CASSQDLGRVVSDTEAFF.

This clonotype was detected many times. J is TRBJ2-1 and V is TRBV30; 10 bases are a match to TRBD2. This CDR3 region has 13 residues. Germline V gives CDR1 GTSNPN, CDR2 SVGIG (reference sequence). The ends lost 2 bases at V and 9 bases at J; junction bases unmatched: 4. CDR3 nucleotides: TGTGCCTGGAGTAAGGGACTAGCGAGTGAGCAGTTCTTC. Translating gives CAWSKGLASEQFF. Based on the CDR3 plus reference TRBV30 and TRBJ2-1, the full variable domain is SQTIHQWPATLVQPVGSPLSLECTVEGTSNPNLYWYRQAAGRGLQLLFYSVGIGQISSEVPQNLSASRPQDRQFILSSKKLLLSDSGFYLCAWSKGLASEQFFGPGTRLTVL.

This clonotype was counted at least ten times. J is TRBJ2-7 and V is TRBV5-6; D is ambiguous. CDR3 size: 13 residues. Germline CDR1 is SGHDT and CDR2 is YYEEEE. Trimming left V 2 bases short and J 3 bases short, with 9 bases between. The CDR3 sequence: CASSFGDGYEQYF. CDR3 sequence (DNA): TGTGCCAGCAGCTTCGGAGATGGCTACGAGCAGTACTTC.

This rearrangement joins TRBV12-3 or TRBV12-4 to TRBJ2-1; D is undetermined. The V and J ends lost 3 bases and 5 bases respectively, with 14 bases between them. This CDR3 contains 15 residues. The CDR3 nucleotides are TGTGCCAGCAGTTTTTTCCTACTTGGCGACAATGAGCAGTTCTTC. This encodes CASSFFLLGDNEQFF.

This clonotype was picked up many times. CDR3 in amino acids: CASSPMRETEAFF. As DNA, the CDR3 is TGTGCCAGCAGCCCCATGAGGGAAACTGAAGCTTTCTTT. The chain couples TRBV4-2 to TRBJ1-1, with D hard to call. V lost 4 bases to trimming and J lost 5 bases, with 11 bases between them. The CDR3 extends over 13 amino acids. Germline V gives CDR1 LGHNA, CDR2 YNFKEQ.

Written as DNA, the CDR3 is TGTGCCAGCAGCTCCCAGGGGCCCTCGGGGACCCAGTACTTC. Its translation: CASSSQGPSGTQYF. V and J are TRBV6-2 or TRBV6-3 and TRBJ2-5; D is perhaps TRBD1 (6 bases). Per the germline V gene, CDR1 is MNHEY and CDR2 is SVGEGT. Deletions cut 6 bases from V and 7 bases from J, with 18 bases between. This CDR3 has 14 residues.

This clonotype was observed a few times. This chain joins TRBV20-1 and TRBJ2-1, with 9 bases identical to TRBD2. Germline loops: CDR1 DFQATT, CDR2 SNEGSKA (reference sequence). The V and J ends lost 7 bases and 5 bases, in that order; junction bases with no gene match: 3. There are 12 residues in the CDR3. CDR3 nucleotides: TGCAGTGAGGCTAGCGGGAACAATGAGCAGTTCTTC. As protein: CSEASGNNEQFF.

V usage is TRBV19 and J usage is TRBJ2-7; D is tentatively TRBD1 or TRBD2 (5 bases each). Per the germline V gene, CDR1 is LNHDA and CDR2 is SQIVND (reference sequence). The CDR3 extends over 15 amino acids. The V end was cut by 5 bases, the J end by 2 bases, with 16 bases between. For the CDR3, the DNA is TGTGCCAGTAGTTCCCCGGGACGACCCCCCTACGAGCAGTACTTC. This codes for CASSSPGRPPYEQYF.

The rearrangement joins TRBV7-2 to TRBJ2-5; D is unresolved. CDR3 length equals 14 residues. Trimming took off 4 bases at V and 0 bases at J, with 9 bases between the two ends. Germline CDR1 is SGHTA and CDR2 is FQGNSA. CDR3 sequence reads: CASSSDRYQETQYF. Here the CDR3 DNA reads TGTGCCAGCAGCTCGGACCGATACCAAGAGACCCAGTACTTC.

The chain combines TRBV7-9 with TRBJ1-4; D call uncertain. CDR3 length: 17 residues. Germline assignment: CDR1 SEHNR and CDR2 FQNEAQ (reference sequence). Trimming removed 4 bases at V and 2 bases at J, with 17 bases between. The CDR3 region has the DNA TGTGCCAGCAGCTACACCGGGAGGTGGTCTACTAATGAAAAACTGTTTTTT. This sequence encodes CASSYTGRWSTNEKLFF. Complete variable domain (other parts from reference TRBV7-9 and TRBJ1-4): DTGVSQNPRHKITKRGQNVTFRCDPISEHNRLYWYRQTLGQGPEFLTYFQNEAQLEKSRLLSDRFSAERPKGSFSTLEIQRTEQGDSAMYLCASSYTGRWSTNEKLFFGSGTQLSVL.

This clonotype was observed a few times. The chain joins TRBV11-2 to TRBJ2-5; D could derive from TRBD1 or TRBD2 (5 bases each). The CDR3 extends over 15 amino acids. V lost 5 bases and J 2 bases, leaving 15 bases between the germline ends. Germline CDR1 SGHAT, CDR2 FQNNGV. The CDR3 sequence: CASSLDGTEQETQYF. CDR3 bases: TGTGCCAGCAGCCTTGACGGGACCGAGCAAGAGACCCAGTACTTC.

The table lists this clonotype with many counts. CDR3 amino acids: CASRLTGPGANVLTF. The DNA for the CDR3 is TGTGCCAGCAGACTGACAGGGCCAGGGGCCAACGTCCTGACTTTC. V is TRBV12-3 or TRBV12-4 and J is TRBJ2-6, with TRBD1 identical over 7 bases. V dropped 6 bases and J dropped 4; count of bases not matched to a gene: 6. CDR3 size: 15 residues.

This clonotype was counted ten times or more. J is TRBJ2-7 and V is TRBV7-9, with D perhaps TRBD2 (5 bases). CDR1 is SEHNR, CDR2 FQNEAQ, per germline (reference sequence). Trimming removed 5 bases at V and 0 bases at J, with 20 bases between. This CDR3 has 17 amino acids. CDR3 nucleotide sequence: TGTGCCAGCAGCCCTTCGGGGTTGGGGATGAGCTCCTACGAGCAGTACTTC. Translated: CASSPSGLGMSSYEQYF.

This chain joins TRBV5-1 and TRBJ2-5, with 7 bases lining up with TRBD1. This CDR3 contains 15 residues. Trimming at V came to 1 base and at J to 5 bases, leaving 8 bases not matched to a gene. CDR1 and CDR2 from the germline V gene are SGHRS and YFSETQ. Written as DNA, the CDR3 is TGCGCCAGCAGCTTGACCACAGGGGATCGGGAGACCCAGTACTTC. It codes for CASSLTTGDRETQYF.

This clonotype occurred many times. The chain couples TRBV12-3 or TRBV12-4 to TRBJ2-7; TRBD2 matches 7 bases. This CDR3 has 14 amino acids. V lost 5 bases and J lost 6; bases outside the gene matches: 10. The CDR3 DNA follows: TGTGCCAGCAGTCAATGGACTAGTTTGCTCGAGCAGTACTTC. Encoded protein: CASSQWTSLLEQYF.

This clonotype was seen only a few times. The J gene is TRBJ1-6, the V gene TRBV7-3; TRBD1 is a possible D gene (6 bases). V lost 4 bases to trimming and J lost 7 bases, with 14 bases between them. Per the germline V gene, CDR1 is SGHTA and CDR2 is FQGTGA. The CDR3 loop spans 15 amino acids. In nucleotides, the CDR3 is TGTGCCAGCAGCTCTACAGGGTTGAGAAATTCACCCCTCCACTTT. This translates into CASSSTGLRNSPLHF.

V usage is TRBV12-3 or TRBV12-4 and J usage is TRBJ1-5; D remains ambiguous. CDR3 length equals 14 residues. Trimming cost V 4 bases and J 5 bases, with 12 bases left between them. CDR3 coding DNA: TGTGCCAGCAGTTCCCCGGGGAGGCATCAGCCCCAGCATTTT. Protein product: CASSSPGRHQPQHF.

This clonotype was detected many times. The chain is built from TRBV20-1 and TRBJ2-7; 8 bases map to TRBD2. The CDR3 is 17 residues long. Looked up from germline, CDR1 is DFQATT and CDR2 is SNEGSKA (reference sequence). V dropped 6 bases and J dropped 2; count of bases not matched to a gene: 18. Here the CDR3 reads CSADWVAGGPSPYEQYF. The CDR3 coding sequence is TGCAGTGCGGATTGGGTGGCGGGAGGTCCCTCCCCCTACGAGCAGTACTTC.

This clonotype showed up just a few times. The gene calls are TRBV19 and TRBJ1-2, with 7 bases lining up with TRBD1. This CDR3 spans 13 amino acids. J gave up 1 base and V 7 bases, and 3 bases lay outside the gene matches. Per germline, CDR1 LNHDA and CDR2 SQIVND (reference sequence). Here the CDR3 DNA reads TGTGCCAGTACGGGACAGTTTAACTATGGCTACACCTTC. Its translation is CASTGQFNYGYTF.

This clonotype has ten or more counts. The genes are TRBV2 and TRBJ2-1, with 7 positions matching TRBD1. Per the germline V gene, CDR1 is SNHLY and CDR2 is FYNNEI. CDR3 length: 14 residues. Unmatched junction bases numbered 9, after V lost 6 bases and J lost 7 bases. As DNA, the CDR3 is TGTGCCAGCAGACAGGGGCCTTTAGGGAATGAGCAGTTCTTC. Its translation: CASRQGPLGNEQFF.

The chain couples TRBV28 to TRBJ2-3; D gene unclear. CDR3 size: 14 residues. Germline V lookup: CDR1 MDHEN, CDR2 SYDVKM. V lost 6 bases to trimming and J lost 1 base, with 11 bases between them. This chain's CDR3 is CASRLQTGTDTQYF. Written as DNA, the CDR3 is TGTGCCAGCAGACTTCAAACCGGCACAGATACGCAGTATTTT.